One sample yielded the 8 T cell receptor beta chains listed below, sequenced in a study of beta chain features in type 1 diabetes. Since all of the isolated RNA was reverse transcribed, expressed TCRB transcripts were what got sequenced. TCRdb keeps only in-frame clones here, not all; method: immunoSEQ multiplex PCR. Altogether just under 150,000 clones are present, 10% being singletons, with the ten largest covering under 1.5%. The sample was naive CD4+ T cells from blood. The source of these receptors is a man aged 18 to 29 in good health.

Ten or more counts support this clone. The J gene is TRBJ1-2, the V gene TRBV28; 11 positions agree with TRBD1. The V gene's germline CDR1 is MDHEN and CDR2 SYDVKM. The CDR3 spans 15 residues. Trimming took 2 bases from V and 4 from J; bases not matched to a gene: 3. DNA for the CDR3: TGTGCCAGCAGTTTAAGGACAGGGGGCGCCTATGGCTACACCTTC. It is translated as CASSLRTGGAYGYTF.

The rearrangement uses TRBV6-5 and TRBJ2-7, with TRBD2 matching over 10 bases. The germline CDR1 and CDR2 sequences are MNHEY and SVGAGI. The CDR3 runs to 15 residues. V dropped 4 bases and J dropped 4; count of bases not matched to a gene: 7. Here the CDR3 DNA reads TGTGCCAGCAGTTTCACAGCGGGGGGGAAGTACGAGCAGTACTTC. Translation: CASSFTAGGKYEQYF.

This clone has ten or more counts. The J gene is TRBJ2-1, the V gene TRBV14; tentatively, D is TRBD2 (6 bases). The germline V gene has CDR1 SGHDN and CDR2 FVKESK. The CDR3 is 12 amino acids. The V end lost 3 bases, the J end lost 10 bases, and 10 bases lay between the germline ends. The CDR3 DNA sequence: TGTGCCAGCAGCCAGACTAGGGCCGAGCAGTTCTTC. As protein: CASSQTRAEQFF.

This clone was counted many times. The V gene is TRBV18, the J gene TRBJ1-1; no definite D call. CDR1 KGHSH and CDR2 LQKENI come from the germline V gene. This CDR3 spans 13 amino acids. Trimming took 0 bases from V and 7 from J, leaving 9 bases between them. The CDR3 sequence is CASSPPSGIEAFF. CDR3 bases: TGTGCCAGCTCACCACCTTCGGGGATTGAAGCTTTCTTT.

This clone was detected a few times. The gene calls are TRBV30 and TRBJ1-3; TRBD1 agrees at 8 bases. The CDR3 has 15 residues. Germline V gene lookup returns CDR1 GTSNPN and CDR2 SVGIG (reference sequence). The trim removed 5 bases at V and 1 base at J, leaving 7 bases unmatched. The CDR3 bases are TGTGCCTGGTCGACAGGGGCATTATCTGGAAACACCATATATTTT. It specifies CAWSTGALSGNTIYF.

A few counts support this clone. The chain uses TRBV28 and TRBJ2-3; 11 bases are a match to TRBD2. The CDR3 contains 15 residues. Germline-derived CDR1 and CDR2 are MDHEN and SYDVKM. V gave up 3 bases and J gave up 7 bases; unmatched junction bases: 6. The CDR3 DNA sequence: TGTGCCAGCAGTTTTAGCGGGGGGGCAAAGAATACGCAGTATTTT. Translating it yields CASSFSGGAKNTQYF.

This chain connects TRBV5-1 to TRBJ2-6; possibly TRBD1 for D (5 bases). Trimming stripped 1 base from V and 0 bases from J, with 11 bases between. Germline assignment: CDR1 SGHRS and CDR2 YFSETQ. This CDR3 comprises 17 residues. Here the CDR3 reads CASSLSSQGSGANVLTF. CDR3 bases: TGCGCCAGCAGCTTGTCATCCCAGGGCTCTGGGGCCAACGTCCTGACTTTC. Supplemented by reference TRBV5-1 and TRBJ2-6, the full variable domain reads KAGVTQTPRYLIKTRGQQVTLSCSPISGHRSVSWYQQTPGQGLQFLFEYFSETQRNKGNFPGRFSGRQFSNSRSEMNVSTLELGDSALYLCASSLSSQGSGANVLTFGAGSRLTVL.

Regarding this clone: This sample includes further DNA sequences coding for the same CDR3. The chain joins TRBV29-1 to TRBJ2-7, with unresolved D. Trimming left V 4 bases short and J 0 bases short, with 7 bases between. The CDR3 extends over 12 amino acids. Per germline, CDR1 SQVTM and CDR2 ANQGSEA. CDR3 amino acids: CSVGRSSYEQYF. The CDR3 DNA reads TGCAGCGTTGGACGGAGCTCCTACGAGCAGTACTTC.